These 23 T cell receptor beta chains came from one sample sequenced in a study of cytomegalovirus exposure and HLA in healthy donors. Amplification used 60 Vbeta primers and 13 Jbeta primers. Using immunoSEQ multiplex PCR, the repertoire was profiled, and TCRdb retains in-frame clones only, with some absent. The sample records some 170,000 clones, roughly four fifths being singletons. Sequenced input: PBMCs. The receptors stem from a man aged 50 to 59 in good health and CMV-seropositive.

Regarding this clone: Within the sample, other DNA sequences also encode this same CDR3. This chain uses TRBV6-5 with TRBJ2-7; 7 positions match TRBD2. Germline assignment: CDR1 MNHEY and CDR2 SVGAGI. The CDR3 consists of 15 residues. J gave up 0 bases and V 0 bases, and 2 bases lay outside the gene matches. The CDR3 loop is CASSYSRGSSYEQYF. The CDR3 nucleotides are TGTGCCAGCAGTTACTCACGCGGGAGCTCCTACGAGCAGTACTTC.

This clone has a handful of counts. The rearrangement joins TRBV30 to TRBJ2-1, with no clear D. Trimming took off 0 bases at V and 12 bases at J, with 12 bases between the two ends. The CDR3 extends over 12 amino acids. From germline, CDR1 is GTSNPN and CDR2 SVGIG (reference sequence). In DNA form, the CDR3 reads TGTGCCTGGAGTGTCAGTAGCACCGGGCAGTTCTTC. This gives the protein CAWSVSSTGQFF.

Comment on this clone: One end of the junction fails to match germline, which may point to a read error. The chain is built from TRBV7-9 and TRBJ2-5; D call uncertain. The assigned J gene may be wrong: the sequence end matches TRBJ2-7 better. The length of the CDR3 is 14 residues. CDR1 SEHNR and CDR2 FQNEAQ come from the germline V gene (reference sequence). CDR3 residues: CASSADSRSSEQYF. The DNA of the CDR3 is TGTGCCAGCAGCGCAGACTCGAGATCCTCCGAGCAGTACTTC.

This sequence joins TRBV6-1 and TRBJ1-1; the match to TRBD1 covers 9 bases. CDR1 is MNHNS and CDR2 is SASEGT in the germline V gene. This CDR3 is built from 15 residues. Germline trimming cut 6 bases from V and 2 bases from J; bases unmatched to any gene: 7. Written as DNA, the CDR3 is TGTGCCAGCAGACCAGGACAGGGGATTAACACTGAAGCTTTCTTT. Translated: CASRPGQGINTEAFF.

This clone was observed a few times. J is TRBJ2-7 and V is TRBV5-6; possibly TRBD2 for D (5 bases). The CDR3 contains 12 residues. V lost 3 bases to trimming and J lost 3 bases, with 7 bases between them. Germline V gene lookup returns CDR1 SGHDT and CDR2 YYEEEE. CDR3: CASSYEGYEQYF. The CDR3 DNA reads TGTGCCAGCAGCTACGAGGGCTACGAGCAGTACTTC.

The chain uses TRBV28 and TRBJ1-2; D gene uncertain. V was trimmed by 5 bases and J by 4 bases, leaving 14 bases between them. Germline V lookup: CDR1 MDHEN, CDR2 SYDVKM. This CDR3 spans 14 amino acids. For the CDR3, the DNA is TGTGCCAGCAGTGGGCAGACCTTTGGCTATGGCTACACCTTC. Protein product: CASSGQTFGYGYTF.

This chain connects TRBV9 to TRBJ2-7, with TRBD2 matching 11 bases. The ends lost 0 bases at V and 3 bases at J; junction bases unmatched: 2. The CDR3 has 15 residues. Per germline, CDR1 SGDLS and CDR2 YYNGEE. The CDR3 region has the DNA TGTGCCAGCAGCGTAGATACTAGCGGGGGCTACGAGCAGTACTTC. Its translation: CASSVDTSGGYEQYF.

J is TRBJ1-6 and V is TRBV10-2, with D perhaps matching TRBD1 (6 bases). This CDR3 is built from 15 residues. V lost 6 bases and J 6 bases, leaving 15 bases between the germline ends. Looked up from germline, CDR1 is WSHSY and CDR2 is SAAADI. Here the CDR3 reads CASRVDSRFNSPLHF. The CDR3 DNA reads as TGCGCCAGCAGGGTGGACAGCCGTTTTAATTCACCCCTCCACTTT.

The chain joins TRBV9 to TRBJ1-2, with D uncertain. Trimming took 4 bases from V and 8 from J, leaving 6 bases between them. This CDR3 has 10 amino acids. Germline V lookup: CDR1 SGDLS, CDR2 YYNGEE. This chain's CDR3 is CASSPSGYTF. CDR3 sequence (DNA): TGTGCCAGCAGCCCGTCCGGCTACACCTTC.

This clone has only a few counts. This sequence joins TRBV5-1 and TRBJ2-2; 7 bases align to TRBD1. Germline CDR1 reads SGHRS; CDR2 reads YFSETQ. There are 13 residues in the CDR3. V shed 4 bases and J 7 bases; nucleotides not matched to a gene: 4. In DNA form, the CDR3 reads TGCGCCAGCAGCCCACAGGGGAACGGGGAGCTGTTTTTT. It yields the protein CASSPQGNGELFF. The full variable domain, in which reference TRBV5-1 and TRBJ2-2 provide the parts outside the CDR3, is KAGVTQTPRYLIKTRGQQVTLSCSPISGHRSVSWYQQTPGQGLQFLFEYFSETQRNKGNFPGRFSGRQFSNSRSEMNVSTLELGDSALYLCASSPQGNGELFFGEGSRLTVL.

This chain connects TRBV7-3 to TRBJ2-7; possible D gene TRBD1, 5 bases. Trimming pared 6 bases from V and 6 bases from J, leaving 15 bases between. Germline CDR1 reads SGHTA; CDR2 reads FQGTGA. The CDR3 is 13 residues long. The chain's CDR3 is CASSLLGPGEQYF. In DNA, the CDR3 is TGTGCCAGCAGTCTCCTGGGGCCGGGCGAGCAGTACTTC.

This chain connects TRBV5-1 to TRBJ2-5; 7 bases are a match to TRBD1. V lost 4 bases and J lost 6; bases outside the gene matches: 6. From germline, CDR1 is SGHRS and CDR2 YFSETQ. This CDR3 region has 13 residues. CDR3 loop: CASSQDRVQTQYF. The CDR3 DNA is TGCGCCAGCAGCCAAGACAGGGTTCAGACCCAGTACTTC. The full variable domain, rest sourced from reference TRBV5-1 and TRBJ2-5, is KAGVTQTPRYLIKTRGQQVTLSCSPISGHRSVSWYQQTPGQGLQFLFEYFSETQRNKGNFPGRFSGRQFSNSRSEMNVSTLELGDSALYLCASSQDRVQTQYFGPGTRLLVL.

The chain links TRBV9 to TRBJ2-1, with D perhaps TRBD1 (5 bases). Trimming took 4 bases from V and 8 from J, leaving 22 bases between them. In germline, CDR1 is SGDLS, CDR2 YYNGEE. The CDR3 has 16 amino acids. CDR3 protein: CASSLQTDPSLDEQFF. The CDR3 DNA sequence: TGTGCCAGCAGCCTCCAGACAGACCCTTCCCTCGATGAGCAGTTCTTC.

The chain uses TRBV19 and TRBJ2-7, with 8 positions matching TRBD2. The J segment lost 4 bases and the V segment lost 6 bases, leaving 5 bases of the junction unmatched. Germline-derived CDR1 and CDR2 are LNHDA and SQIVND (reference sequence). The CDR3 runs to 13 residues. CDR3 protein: CASSRAGVYEQYF. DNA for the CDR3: TGTGCCAGTAGCCGAGCGGGAGTGTACGAGCAGTACTTC.

CDR3 sequence: CASSLRSYRAVQETQYF. CDR3 coding DNA: TGTGCCAGCAGTTTACGTTCGTACAGGGCAGTCCAAGAGACCCAGTACTTC. The V call is TRBV28, the J call TRBJ2-5; D possibly corresponds to TRBD1 (6 bases). Germline CDR1 reads MDHEN; CDR2 reads SYDVKM. CDR3 length equals 17 residues. V lost 2 bases and J 1 base, leaving 17 bases between the germline ends. Filled out from reference TRBV28 and TRBJ2-5, the complete variable domain reads DVKVTQSSRYLVKRTGEKVFLECVQDMDHENMFWYRQDPGLGLRLIYFSYDVKMKEKGDIPEGYSVSREKKERFSLILESASTNQTSMYLCASSLRSYRAVQETQYFGPGTRLLVL.

The CDR3 protein is CASSRGGTANQPQHF. Here the CDR3 DNA reads TGTGCCAGCAGTCGAGGGGGGACAGCAAATCAGCCCCAGCATTTT. V gene TRBV5-8 combines with J gene TRBJ1-5, with TRBD1 matching over 7 bases. The trim removed 5 bases at V and 4 bases at J, leaving 9 bases unmatched. The CDR3 totals 15 residues. Germline V lookup: CDR1 SGHTS, CDR2 YDEGEE.

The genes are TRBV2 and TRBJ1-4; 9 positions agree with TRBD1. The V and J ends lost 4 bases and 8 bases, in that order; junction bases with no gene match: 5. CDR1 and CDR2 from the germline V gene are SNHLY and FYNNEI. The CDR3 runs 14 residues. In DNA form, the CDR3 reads TGTGCCAGCAGTGTCGACAGGGGGAGCGAAAAACTGTTTTTT. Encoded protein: CASSVDRGSEKLFF. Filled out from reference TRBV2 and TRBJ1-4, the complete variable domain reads EPEVTQTPSHQVTQMGQEVILRCVPISNHLYFYWYRQILGQKVEFLVSFYNNEISEKSEIFDDQFSVERPDGSNFTLKIRSTKLEDSAMYFCASSVDRGSEKLFFGSGTQLSVL.

Here the CDR3 DNA reads TGTGCCAGCAGCTCCTCCCCCACAGATACGCAGTATTTT. It translates to CASSSSPTDTQYF. The V and J genes are TRBV5-6 and TRBJ2-3; no reliable D call. Germline V CDR1 and CDR2: SGHDT, YYEEEE. Trimming took off 3 bases at V and 2 bases at J, with 7 bases between the two ends. The CDR3 is 13 residues long.

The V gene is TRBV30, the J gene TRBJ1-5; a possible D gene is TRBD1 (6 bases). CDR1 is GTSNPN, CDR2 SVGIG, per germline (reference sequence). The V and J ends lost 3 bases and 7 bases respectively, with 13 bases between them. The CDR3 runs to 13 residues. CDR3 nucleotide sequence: TGTGCCTGGAGCCCGGACAGCCTCCAGCCCCAGCATTTT. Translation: CAWSPDSLQPQHF.

CDR3 bases: TGTGCCACCTGGGAGGGCGCCATGGGCACTGAAGCTTTCTTT. Its protein is CATWEGAMGTEAFF. The chain links TRBV19 to TRBJ1-1; D is uncertain. The CDR3 is 14 amino acids. Trimming removed 10 bases at V and 4 bases at J, with 19 bases between. CDR1 and CDR2 from the germline V gene are LNHDA and SQIVND (reference sequence).

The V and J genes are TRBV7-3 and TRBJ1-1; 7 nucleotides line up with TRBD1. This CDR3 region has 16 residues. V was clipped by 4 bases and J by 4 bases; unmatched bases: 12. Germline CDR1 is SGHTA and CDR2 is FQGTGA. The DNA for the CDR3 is TGTGCCAGCAGCTCCCTCGGGGACAGACGGGGCACTGAAGCTTTCTTT. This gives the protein CASSSLGDRRGTEAFF.

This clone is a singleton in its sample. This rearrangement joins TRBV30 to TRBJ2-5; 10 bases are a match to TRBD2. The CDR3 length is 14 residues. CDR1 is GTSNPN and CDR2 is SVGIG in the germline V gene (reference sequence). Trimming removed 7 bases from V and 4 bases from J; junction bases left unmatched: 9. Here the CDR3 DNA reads TGTGCCTTAATGGCTAGCGGGGGACTAGAGACCCAGTACTTC. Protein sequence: CALMASGGLETQYF.

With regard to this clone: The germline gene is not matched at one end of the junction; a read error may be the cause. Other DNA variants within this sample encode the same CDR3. CDR3: CASSTLGARGQYF. CDR3 DNA: TGTGCCAGCAGCACGCTGGGGGCCAGGGGGCAGTATTTC. The chain links TRBV27 to TRBJ2-7; TRBD1 matches 8 bases. This CDR3 is 13 amino acids long. CDR1 is MNHEY and CDR2 is SMNVEV in the germline V gene (reference sequence).